Below, 25 T cell receptor beta chains from the same sample are listed, as sequenced in a study of T cells after yellow fever vaccination. MiXCR, applied by TCRdb to the 5' RACE reads, yields one record per CDR3 protein. Counted here are 500,000 to 550,000 distinct CDR3 sequences, roughly 22% occurring once; the ten biggest clones make up about a sixth. The sequences come from PBMCs, collected less than 25 days after the first yellow fever vaccination. The receptors were sampled from a man between 18 and 35 years old who received the YFV17D yellow fever vaccine.

The chain joins TRBV20-1 to TRBJ1-5; D might be TRBD1 (6 bases). V was trimmed by 6 bases and J by 4 bases, leaving 13 bases between them. Germline CDR1 reads DFQATT; CDR2 reads SNEGSKA (reference sequence). This CDR3 spans 13 amino acids. The CDR3: CSASGTSNQPQHF. The CDR3 DNA follows: TGCAGTGCATCCGGGACAAGTAATCAGCCCCAGCATTTT.

This clonotype was observed a few times. The V and J genes are TRBV20-1 and TRBJ2-4, with no clear D. Germline lookup yields CDR1 DFQATT and CDR2 SNEGSKA (reference sequence). CDR3 length equals 12 residues. Between the trimmed V and J ends, which lost 5 bases and 7 bases, there was a span of 12 bases. In DNA form, the CDR3 reads TGCAGTGCTCCTCGGGCGGAGAACATTCAGTACTTC. It yields the protein CSAPRAENIQYF.

This clonotype was detected ten times or more. V is TRBV19 and J is TRBJ2-7, with 7 bases lining up with TRBD2. CDR1 and CDR2 from the germline V gene are LNHDA and SQIVND (reference sequence). The junction had 4 bases not matched to a gene; V was cut back by 6 bases and J by 2 bases. This CDR3 spans 13 amino acids. The CDR3 coding sequence is TGTGCCAGTAGCTCGGGGGGACCCTACGAGCAGTACTTC. Amino acids: CASSSGGPYEQYF.

The genes are TRBV3-1 and TRBJ2-4; D is uncertain. Trimming took off 1 base at V and 0 bases at J, with 10 bases between the two ends. This CDR3 has 16 residues. CDR1 is LGHDT, CDR2 YNNKEL, per germline (reference sequence). The CDR3 spells CASSQGSGSAKNIQYF. The DNA of the CDR3 is TGTGCCAGCAGCCAAGGGTCTGGCTCAGCCAAAAACATTCAGTACTTC.

V gene TRBV9 combines with J gene TRBJ2-3; tentatively, D is TRBD1 (6 bases). Germline V gene lookup returns CDR1 SGDLS and CDR2 YYNGEE. V gave up 1 base and J gave up 2 bases, with 11 bases separating them. This CDR3 has 15 amino acids. Here the CDR3 reads CASSVPQGNTDTQYF. CDR3 DNA sequence: TGTGCCAGCAGCGTACCCCAGGGGAACACAGATACGCAGTATTTT.

V is TRBV4-3 and J is TRBJ1-2; D is unclear. This CDR3 has 13 residues. Germline V gene sequence: CDR1 LGHNA, CDR2 YSLEER. V lost 0 bases and J lost 7, with 9 bases in between. The CDR3 protein is CASSQDLQTGYTF. CDR3 nucleotides: TGCGCCAGCAGCCAAGATCTACAGACTGGCTACACCTTC.

This clonotype was detected only a few times. This chain uses TRBV27 with TRBJ2-1; 11 bases align to TRBD2. After removal of 4 bases from V and 5 bases from J, the junction contained 4 bases not matched to a gene. This CDR3 region has 15 residues. The V gene's germline CDR1 is MNHEY and CDR2 SMNVEV (reference sequence). CDR3 nucleotides: TGTGCCAGCAGTTCGGGGACTAGCGGCAACAATGAGCAGTTCTTC. Protein: CASSSGTSGNNEQFF.

This clonotype was observed a few times. The chain employs TRBV12-3 or TRBV12-4 and TRBJ1-6; no reliable D call. V was clipped by 8 bases and J by 4 bases, with 9 bases between them. The CDR3 is made up of 13 amino acids. This CDR3 is CASSVFYNSPLHF. As DNA, the CDR3 is TGTGCCAGCTCGGTGTTTTATAATTCACCCCTCCACTTT.

This clonotype appeared a few times. J is TRBJ2-3 and V is TRBV4-2; maybe TRBD2 (6 bases). The CDR3 is 15 residues long. CDR1 is LGHNA, CDR2 YNFKEQ, per germline. Deletions cut 4 bases from V and 3 bases from J, with 14 bases between. CDR3 in DNA: TGTGCCAGCAGCCCGGGACTTGGTGGGACAGATACGCAGTATTTT. Translated: CASSPGLGGTDTQYF.

This clonotype occurred a few times. The chain employs TRBV7-8 and TRBJ1-3, with 7 bases lining up with TRBD1. Germline lookup yields CDR1 SGHVS and CDR2 FQNEAQ. The junction had 9 bases not matched to a gene; V was cut back by 4 bases and J by 9 bases. The CDR3 loop spans 14 amino acids. Here the CDR3 reads CASSSRGAGGTIYF. CDR3 bases: TGTGCCAGCAGCTCCCGAGGAGCAGGGGGCACCATATATTTT.

This chain links TRBV5-4 with TRBJ2-7; D is perhaps TRBD2 (5 bases). Between the trimmed V and J ends, which lost 1 base and 6 bases, there was a span of 8 bases. Germline-derived CDR1 and CDR2 are SGHNT and YYREEE (reference sequence). This CDR3 has 12 residues. This CDR3 reads CASSLTGSEQYF. CDR3 bases: TGTGCCAGCAGCTTGACGGGGAGCGAGCAGTACTTC.

The chain uses TRBV5-1 and TRBJ2-2; D might be TRBD1 (6 bases). V was shortened by 6 bases and J by 0 bases, with 12 bases between the two germline ends. Germline-derived CDR1 and CDR2 are SGHRS and YFSETQ. This CDR3 has 15 residues. The CDR3 nucleotides are TGCGCCAGCAACCCACAGGGCCCGAACACCGGGGAGCTGTTTTTT. This gives the protein CASNPQGPNTGELFF.

The sample holds a few counts of this clonotype. This chain joins TRBV6-2 or TRBV6-3 and TRBJ1-1, with D tentatively TRBD1 (5 bases). V lost 4 bases, J lost 7 bases, and 13 bases lay in between. In germline, CDR1 is MNHEY, CDR2 SVGEGT. The CDR3 loop spans 13 amino acids. CDR3 sequence (DNA): TGTGCCAGCAGTTTACTAGGGACTGGTGAAGCTTTCTTT. This sequence encodes CASSLLGTGEAFF.

The V and J genes are TRBV11-1 and TRBJ2-4; D might be TRBD2 (5 bases). V lost 2 bases and J lost 0, with 20 bases in between. The germline V gene has CDR1 SGHAT and CDR2 FQDESV (reference sequence). The CDR3 loop spans 19 amino acids. The CDR3 protein is CASSLLRQAGISAKNIQYF. The CDR3, as DNA: TGTGCCAGCAGCTTATTGCGGCAGGCCGGGATCTCAGCCAAAAACATTCAGTACTTC. Supplemented by reference TRBV11-1 and TRBJ2-4, the full variable domain reads EAEVAQSPRYKITEKSQAVAFWCDPISGHATLYWYRQILGQGPELLVQFQDESVVDDSQLPKDRFSAERLKGVDSTLKIQPAELGDSAMYLCASSLLRQAGISAKNIQYFGAGTRLSVL.

This sequence joins TRBV7-2 and TRBJ1-6; 8 nucleotides agree with TRBD1. This CDR3 is built from 16 residues. V lost 2 bases to trimming and J lost 3 bases; unmatched junction nucleotides: 3. Germline lookup yields CDR1 SGHTA and CDR2 FQGNSA. The CDR3 loop reads CASSLQGAGYNSPLHF. CDR3 sequence (DNA): TGTGCCAGCAGCTTACAGGGGGCGGGCTATAATTCACCCCTCCACTTT. Supplemented by reference TRBV7-2 and TRBJ1-6, the full variable domain reads GAGVSQSPSNKVTEKGKDVELRCDPISGHTALYWYRQSLGQGLEFLIYFQGNSAPDKSGLPSDRFSAERTGGSVSTLTIQRTQQEDSAVYLCASSLQGAGYNSPLHFGNGTRLTVT.

The chain is built from TRBV7-4 and TRBJ2-1, with TRBD1 matching 7 bases. Trimming cost V 7 bases and J 4 bases; bases outside gene matches: 16. This CDR3 region has 17 residues. From germline, CDR1 is SGHVT and CDR2 SQSDAQ. Written as DNA, the CDR3 is TGTGCCAGCATCCAAGAGGTGGGACAGTCGGGGTACAATGAGCAGTTCTTC. Translation: CASIQEVGQSGYNEQFF.

This clonotype occurred a few times. V gene TRBV20-1 combines with J gene TRBJ2-7; 10 bases agree with TRBD2. Germline assignment: CDR1 DFQATT and CDR2 SNEGSKA (reference sequence). The CDR3 loop spans 16 amino acids. V lost 3 bases and J lost 6; bases outside the gene matches: 14. CDR3 in amino acids: CSASRASGGSVREQYF. CDR3 sequence (DNA): TGCAGTGCTAGTCGGGCTAGCGGGGGTTCAGTTCGCGAGCAGTACTTC.

The chain employs TRBV12-3 or TRBV12-4 and TRBJ2-3; maybe TRBD2 (5 bases). This CDR3 has 12 residues. V shed 8 bases and J shed 3 bases, with 9 bases lying between them. CDR3 region: CASYRGTDTQYF. The CDR3 coding sequence is TGTGCCAGCTACCGGGGAACAGATACGCAGTATTTT.

The chain links TRBV5-6 to TRBJ1-5; TRBD1 is a possible D gene (5 bases). Germline CDR1 reads SGHDT; CDR2 reads YYEEEE. This CDR3 is built from 14 residues. The V and J ends lost 5 bases and 4 bases respectively, with 13 bases between them. In DNA form, the CDR3 reads TGTGCCAGCAGTGGGGGGTTGGGGAATCAGCCCCAGCATTTT. Encoded protein: CASSGGLGNQPQHF.

CDR3 sequence reads: CASSLDPQNEQFF. CDR3 coding DNA: TGCGCCAGCAGCTTAGATCCCCAAAATGAGCAGTTCTTC. J is TRBJ2-1 and V is TRBV5-1; D remains ambiguous. The CDR3 covers 13 residues. V was trimmed by 2 bases and J by 7 bases, leaving 10 bases between them. Germline V gene data show CDR1 as SGHRS and CDR2 as YFSETQ.

The genes are TRBV11-2 and TRBJ2-3; 7 bases line up with TRBD2. Germline V CDR1 and CDR2: SGHAT, FQNNGV. The CDR3 contains 14 residues. V trimming: 5 bases; J trimming: 2 bases; junction bases outside the gene matches: 4. CDR3 sequence: CASSATSSTDTQYF. As DNA, the CDR3 is TGTGCCAGCAGCGCGACTAGCTCCACAGATACGCAGTATTTT.

This clonotype was seen only a few times. The chain has TRBV6-2 or TRBV6-3 and TRBJ2-1, with a tentative D call TRBD1 (6 bases). V lost 6 bases and J 5 bases, leaving 14 bases between the germline ends. Germline V lookup: CDR1 MNHEY, CDR2 SVGEGT. The CDR3 sequence is 14 residues long. CDR3 in DNA: TGTGCCAGCAGGTCCGTGGGGGACAACAATGAGCAGTTCTTC. Translation gives CASRSVGDNNEQFF.

The chain links TRBV6-5 to TRBJ2-1; the D gene could be TRBD1 or TRBD2 (5 bases each). Trimming shortened V by 0 bases and J by 10 bases, and 22 bases separated the two germline ends. Per the germline V gene, CDR1 is MNHEY and CDR2 is SVGAGI. CDR3 length: 17 residues. The CDR3 reads CASSYSLGRAAVYEQFF. DNA for the CDR3: TGTGCCAGCAGTTACTCGTTGGGACGGGCGGCTGTCTACGAGCAGTTCTTC.

This clonotype was recorded a few times. The J gene is TRBJ2-4, the V gene TRBV5-1; 13 bases are shared with TRBD2. The trim removed 0 bases at V and 6 bases at J, leaving 6 bases unmatched. CDR1 is SGHRS, CDR2 YFSETQ, per germline. The CDR3 extends over 17 amino acids. As DNA, the CDR3 is TGCGCCAGCAGCTTGGTAGGACTAGCGGGGGCCCTAAACATTCAGTACTTC. Translating gives CASSLVGLAGALNIQYF.

This clonotype was seen a handful of times. CDR3 DNA: TGTGCTAGTGGTTTGGGACTAGCGGCTAGCACAGATACGCAGTATTTT. As protein: CASGLGLAASTDTQYF. The chain employs TRBV12-5 and TRBJ2-3, with 9 nucleotides matching TRBD2. Trimming cost V 1 base and J 0 bases; bases outside gene matches: 2. Germline V gene lookup returns CDR1 LGHNT and CDR2 FRNRAP. The CDR3 is 16 amino acids.